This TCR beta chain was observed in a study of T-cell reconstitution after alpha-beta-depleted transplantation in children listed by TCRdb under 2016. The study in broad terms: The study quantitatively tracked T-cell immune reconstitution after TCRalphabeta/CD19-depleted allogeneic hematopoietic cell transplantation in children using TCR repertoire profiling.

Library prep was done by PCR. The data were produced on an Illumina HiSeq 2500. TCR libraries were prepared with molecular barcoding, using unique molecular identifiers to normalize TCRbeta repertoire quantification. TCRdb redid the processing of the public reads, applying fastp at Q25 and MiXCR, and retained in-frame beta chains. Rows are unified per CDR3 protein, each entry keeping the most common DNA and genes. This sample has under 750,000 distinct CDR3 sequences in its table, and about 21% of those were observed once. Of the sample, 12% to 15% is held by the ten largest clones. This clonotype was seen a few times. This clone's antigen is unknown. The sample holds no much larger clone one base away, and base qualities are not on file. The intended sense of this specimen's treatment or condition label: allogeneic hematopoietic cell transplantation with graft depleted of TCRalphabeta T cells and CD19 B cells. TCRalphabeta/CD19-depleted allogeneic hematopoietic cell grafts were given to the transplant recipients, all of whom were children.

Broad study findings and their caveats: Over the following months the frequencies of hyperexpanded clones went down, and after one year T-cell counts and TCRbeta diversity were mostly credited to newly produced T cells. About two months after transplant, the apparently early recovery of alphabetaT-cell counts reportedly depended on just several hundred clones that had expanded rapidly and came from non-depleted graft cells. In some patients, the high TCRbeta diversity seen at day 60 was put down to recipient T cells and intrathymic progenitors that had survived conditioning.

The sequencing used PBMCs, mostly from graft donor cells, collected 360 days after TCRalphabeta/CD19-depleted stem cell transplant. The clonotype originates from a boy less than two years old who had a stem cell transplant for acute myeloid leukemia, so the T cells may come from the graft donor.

The CDR3 is CASSPVAGGVETQYF. DNA sequence: TGTGCCAGCTCACCAGTTGCAGGGGGCGTGGAGACCCAGTACTTC. The sequence joins TRBV18 to TRBJ2-5; 8 bases in between match TRBD1. Trimming removed 2 bases from V and 5 bases from J; the gene matches leave 7 bases unexplained. CDR1 and CDR2 (KGHSH, LQKENI) derive from the germline V gene. Inclusive of the bounding cysteine and phenylalanine, the CDR3 is 15 residues long. This entry keeps only the CDR3 DNA: 45 bases, framed from base 1. The CDR3, completed at both ends by the reference TRBV18 and TRBJ2-5 genes, gives the full variable domain NAGVMQNPRHLVRRRGQEARLRCSPMKGHSHVYWYRQLPEEGLKFMVYLQKENIIDESGMPKERFSAEFPKEGPSILRIQQVVRGDSAAYFCASSPVAGGVETQYFGPGTRLLVL.